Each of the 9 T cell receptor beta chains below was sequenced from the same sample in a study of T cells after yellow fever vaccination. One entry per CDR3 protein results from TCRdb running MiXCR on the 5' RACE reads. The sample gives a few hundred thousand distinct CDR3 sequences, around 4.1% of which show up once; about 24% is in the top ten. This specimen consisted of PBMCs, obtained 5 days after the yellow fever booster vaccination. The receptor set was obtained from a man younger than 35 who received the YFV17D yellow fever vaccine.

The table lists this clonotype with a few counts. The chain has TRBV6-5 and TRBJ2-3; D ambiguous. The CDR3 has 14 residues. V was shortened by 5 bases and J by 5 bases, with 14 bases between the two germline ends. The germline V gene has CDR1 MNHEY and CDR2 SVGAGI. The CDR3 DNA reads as TGTGCCAGCAGTAACACCTACCACGAAGATACGCAGTATTTT. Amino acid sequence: CASSNTYHEDTQYF.

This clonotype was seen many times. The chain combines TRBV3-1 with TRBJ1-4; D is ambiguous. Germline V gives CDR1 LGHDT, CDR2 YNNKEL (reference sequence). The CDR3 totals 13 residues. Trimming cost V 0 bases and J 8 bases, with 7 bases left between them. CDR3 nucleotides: TGTGCCAGCAGCCAAGAACTGACGGAAAAACTGTTTTTT. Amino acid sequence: CASSQELTEKLFF.

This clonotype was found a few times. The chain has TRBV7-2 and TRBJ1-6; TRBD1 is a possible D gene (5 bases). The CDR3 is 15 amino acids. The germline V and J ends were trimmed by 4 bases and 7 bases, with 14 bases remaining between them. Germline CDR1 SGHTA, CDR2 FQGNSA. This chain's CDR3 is CASSSRRGTNSPLHF. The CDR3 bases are TGTGCCAGCAGCTCCCGCCGGGGGACGAATTCACCCCTCCACTTT.

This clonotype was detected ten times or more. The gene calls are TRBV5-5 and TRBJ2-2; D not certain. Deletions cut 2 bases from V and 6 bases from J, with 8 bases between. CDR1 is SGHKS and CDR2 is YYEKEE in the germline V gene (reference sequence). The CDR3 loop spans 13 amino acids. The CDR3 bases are TGTGCCAGCAGCTTTGCCCGGGCCGGGGAGCTGTTTTTT. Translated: CASSFARAGELFF.

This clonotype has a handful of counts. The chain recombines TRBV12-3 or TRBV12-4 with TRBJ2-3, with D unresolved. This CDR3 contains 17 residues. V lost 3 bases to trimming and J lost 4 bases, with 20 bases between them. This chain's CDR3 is CASSFTPQSLWADTQYF. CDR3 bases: TGTGCCAGCAGTTTTACCCCCCAATCCCTGTGGGCAGATACGCAGTATTTT.

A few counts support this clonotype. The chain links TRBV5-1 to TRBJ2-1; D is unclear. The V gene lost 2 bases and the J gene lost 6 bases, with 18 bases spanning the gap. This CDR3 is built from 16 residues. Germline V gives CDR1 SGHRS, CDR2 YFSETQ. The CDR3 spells CASSFRTDFLPNEQFF. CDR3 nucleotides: TGCGCCAGCAGCTTTAGAACAGACTTTTTGCCCAATGAGCAGTTCTTC. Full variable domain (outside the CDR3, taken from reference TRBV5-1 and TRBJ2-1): KAGVTQTPRYLIKTRGQQVTLSCSPISGHRSVSWYQQTPGQGLQFLFEYFSETQRNKGNFPGRFSGRQFSNSRSEMNVSTLELGDSALYLCASSFRTDFLPNEQFFGPGTRLTVL.

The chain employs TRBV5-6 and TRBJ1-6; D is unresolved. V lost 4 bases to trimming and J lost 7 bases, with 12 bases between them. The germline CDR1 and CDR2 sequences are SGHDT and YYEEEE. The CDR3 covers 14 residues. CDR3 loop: CASSGSLGNSPLHF. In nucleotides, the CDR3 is TGTGCCAGCAGCGGCAGTCTAGGGAATTCACCCCTCCACTTT.

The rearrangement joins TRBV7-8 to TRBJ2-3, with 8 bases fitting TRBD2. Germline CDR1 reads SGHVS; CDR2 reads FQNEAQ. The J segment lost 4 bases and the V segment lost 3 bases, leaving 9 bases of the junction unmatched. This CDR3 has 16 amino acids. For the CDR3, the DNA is TGTGCCAGCAGCTTTGCGTGGAGCGGGAGAGCAGATACGCAGTATTTT. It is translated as CASSFAWSGRADTQYF. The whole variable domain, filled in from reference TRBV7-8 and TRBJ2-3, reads GAGVSQSPRYKVAKRGQDVALRCDPISGHVSLFWYQQALGQGPEFLTYFQNEAQLDKSGLPSDRFFAERPEGSVSTLKIQRTQQEDSAVYLCASSFAWSGRADTQYFGPGTRLTVL.

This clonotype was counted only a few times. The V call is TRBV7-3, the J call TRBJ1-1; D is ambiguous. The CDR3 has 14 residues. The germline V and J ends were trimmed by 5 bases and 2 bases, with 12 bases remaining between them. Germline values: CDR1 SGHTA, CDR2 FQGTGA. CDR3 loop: CASSLDMSNTEAFF. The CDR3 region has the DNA TGTGCCAGCAGCCTCGACATGTCAAACACTGAAGCTTTCTTT.